The present T cell receptor beta chain was sequenced within a study of blood T cell repertoires in COVID-19. For the study at large: Acute-phase and convalescent COVID-19 samples originated in the United States, Italy and Spain. PBMCs, B-cell-depleted T cells, or T cells provided the cDNA or gDNA that made up the material.

Per the original data handling: From reference gene primer amplification, estimates of nucleated cell counts were derived. TCRdb's table, derived via immunoSEQ multiplex PCR, lists solely in-frame clones and lacks some. V and J calls and clone size are given by that table; D and trimming were obtained from the DNA. In the table there are more than 300,000 clones, under 95% of which are singletons. In germline, CDR1 is SGHDT, CDR2 YYEEEE. CDR3 length: 13 residues. The V and J ends lost 1 base and 10 bases respectively, with 14 bases between them. The chain couples TRBV5-6 to TRBJ1-1; maybe TRBD1 (6 bases). The clonotype comes from a woman between 18 and 30 years old who had recovered from COVID-19. Sequenced input: peripheral blood. The CDR3 coding sequence is TGTGCCAGCAGCTTGATCAGGGGTCGAGGAGCTTTCTTT. Its translation is CASSLIRGRGAFF.